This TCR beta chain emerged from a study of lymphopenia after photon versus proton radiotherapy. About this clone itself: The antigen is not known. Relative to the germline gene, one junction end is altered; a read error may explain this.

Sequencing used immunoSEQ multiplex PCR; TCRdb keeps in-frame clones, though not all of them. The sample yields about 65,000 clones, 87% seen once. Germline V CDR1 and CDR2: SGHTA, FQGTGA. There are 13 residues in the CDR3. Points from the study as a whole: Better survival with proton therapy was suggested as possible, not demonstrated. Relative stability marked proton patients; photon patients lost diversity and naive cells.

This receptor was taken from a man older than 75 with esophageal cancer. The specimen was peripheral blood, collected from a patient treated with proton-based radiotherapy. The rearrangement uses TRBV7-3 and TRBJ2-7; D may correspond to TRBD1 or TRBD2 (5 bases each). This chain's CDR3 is CASSYGASNEQYF. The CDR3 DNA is TGTGCCAGCAGCTACGGGGCCTCCAACGAGCAGTACTTC.